This T cell receptor (beta chain) was recovered during a study of blood T cell repertoires in COVID-19. Produced via immunoSEQ multiplex PCR; TCRdb's table is partial and in-frame only. Of approximately 85,000 clones detected, roughly 90% appear once; the ten largest clones hold around 4.5%. The junction had 2 bases not matched to a gene; V was cut back by 2 bases and J by 1 base. Germline lookup yields CDR1 MNHEY and CDR2 SMNVEV (reference sequence). This CDR3 has 16 residues. The genes are TRBV27 and TRBJ1-2; TRBD1 agrees at 12 bases. This TCR derives from an elderly woman with active or convalescent COVID-19. Sequenced material: peripheral blood. CDR3 protein: CASSLGTGGLNYGYTF. For the CDR3, the DNA is TGTGCCAGCAGTTTAGGGACAGGGGGCCTTAACTATGGCTACACCTTC.